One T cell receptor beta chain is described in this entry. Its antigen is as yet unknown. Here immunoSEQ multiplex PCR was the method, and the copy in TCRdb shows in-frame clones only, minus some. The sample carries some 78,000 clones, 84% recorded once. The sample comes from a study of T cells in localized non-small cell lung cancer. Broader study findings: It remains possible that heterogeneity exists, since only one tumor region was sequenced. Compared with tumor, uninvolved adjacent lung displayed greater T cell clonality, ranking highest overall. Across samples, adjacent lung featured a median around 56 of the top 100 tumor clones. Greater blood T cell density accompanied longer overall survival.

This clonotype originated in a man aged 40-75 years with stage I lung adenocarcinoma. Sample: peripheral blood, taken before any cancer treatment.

As DNA, the CDR3 is TGTGCCAGCAGTTACACCGACAGGGTAGAAGCTTTCTTT. Translation gives CASSYTDRVEAFF. The gene calls are TRBV6-5 and TRBJ1-1; TRBD1 aligns across 7 bases. The CDR3 length is 13 residues. Looked up from germline, CDR1 is MNHEY and CDR2 is SVGAGI. J was trimmed by 8 bases and V by 2 bases; bases with no gene match: 5.